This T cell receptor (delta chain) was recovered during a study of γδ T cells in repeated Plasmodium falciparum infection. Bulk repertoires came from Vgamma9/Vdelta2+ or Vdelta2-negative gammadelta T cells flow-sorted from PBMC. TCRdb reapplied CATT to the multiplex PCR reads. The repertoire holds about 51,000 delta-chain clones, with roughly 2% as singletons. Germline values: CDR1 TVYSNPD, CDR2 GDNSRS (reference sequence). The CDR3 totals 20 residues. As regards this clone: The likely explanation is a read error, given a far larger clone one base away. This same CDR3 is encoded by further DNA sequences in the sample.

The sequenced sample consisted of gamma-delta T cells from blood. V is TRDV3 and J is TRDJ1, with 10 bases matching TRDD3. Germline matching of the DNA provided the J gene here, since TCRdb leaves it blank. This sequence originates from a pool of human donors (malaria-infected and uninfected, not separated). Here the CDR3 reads CAFSNRPYWGISPNTDKLIF. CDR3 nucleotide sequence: TGTGCCTTTTCCAATAGGCCGTACTGGGGGATCAGTCCCAACACCGACAAACTCATCTTT.